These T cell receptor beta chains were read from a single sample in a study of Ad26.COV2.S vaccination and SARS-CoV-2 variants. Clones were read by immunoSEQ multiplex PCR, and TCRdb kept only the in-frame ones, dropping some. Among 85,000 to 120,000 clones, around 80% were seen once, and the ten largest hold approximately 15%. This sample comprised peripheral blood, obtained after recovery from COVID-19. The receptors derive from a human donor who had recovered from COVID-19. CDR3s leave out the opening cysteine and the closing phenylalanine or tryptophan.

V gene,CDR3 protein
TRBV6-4,ASSETASGGFEQF
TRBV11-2,ASSVVYEQY
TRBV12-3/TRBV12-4,ASSPTDGLVAF
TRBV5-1,ASSQGSSGNTIY
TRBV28,ASSGPTDRSYEQY
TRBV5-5,ASSLPSGDTQY
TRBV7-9,ASSSGTDGYGYT
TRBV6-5,AGARGPHNEQF
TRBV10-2,ASSRAGVGTDTQY
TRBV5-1,ASSLGGGEETQY
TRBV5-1,ASSSPQGTGGYT
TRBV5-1,ASSIRQTSGVGVDEQF
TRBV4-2,ASSQVINRAGSGANVLT
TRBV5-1,ASSRGQSTNEKLF
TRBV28,ASKGYLNTEAF
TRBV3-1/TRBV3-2,ASSQGALSYNSPLH
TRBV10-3,AISRNNQPQH
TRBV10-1,ASSDGTGDETQY
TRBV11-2,ASSLERESPLH
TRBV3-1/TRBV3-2,ASSQGSGTVYGYT
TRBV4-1,ASSQGLRATKGSPLH
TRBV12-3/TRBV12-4,ASSLVGEQY
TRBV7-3,ASSLRTGTGATFGYGYT
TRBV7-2,ASSRAGLAGELF
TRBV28,ASSPGGGFPGRRGNTIY
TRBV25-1,ASSEFGAGELF
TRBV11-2,ASSWGTSGGGEQF
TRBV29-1,SVKPDREEQF
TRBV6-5,ASMGGPVNTEAF
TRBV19,ASSMVGAAGTGELF
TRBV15,ATAKDRYGYT
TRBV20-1,SLAGYNEQF
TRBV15,ATSRGSEAYEQY